What follows describes a single TCR beta chain. Its antigen is not identified. The source of the sample is a study of beta chain features in type 1 diabetes. Study observations and caveats: In these data, an HLA type influence on TCRB rearrangement remained unresolved. Shorter TCRB CDR3s, moderately but significantly so, were found in Type 1 diabetes patients in all four CD4+ subsets. For patients and controls alike, PCR might favor shorter templates to the same degree.

V lost 0 bases to trimming and J lost 7 bases, with 9 bases between them. Germline values: CDR1 LNHNV, CDR2 YYDKDF (reference sequence). The CDR3 is 13 residues long. Expressed TCRB transcripts were sequenced, since all the RNA that had been isolated was reverse transcribed. The data were produced by immunoSEQ multiplex PCR, yet TCRdb's version contains in-frame clones alone and is incomplete. The table records 250,000 to 300,000 clones, roughly an eighth of them present only once. The specimen was naive CD4+ T cells from blood. V gene TRBV15 combines with J gene TRBJ1-2; TRBD1 might be the D (5 bases). The TCR originated in a young man with type 1 diabetes. CDR3 sequence: CATSRDRVSGYTF. CDR3 bases: TGTGCCACCAGCAGAGACAGGGTCTCTGGCTACACCTTC.